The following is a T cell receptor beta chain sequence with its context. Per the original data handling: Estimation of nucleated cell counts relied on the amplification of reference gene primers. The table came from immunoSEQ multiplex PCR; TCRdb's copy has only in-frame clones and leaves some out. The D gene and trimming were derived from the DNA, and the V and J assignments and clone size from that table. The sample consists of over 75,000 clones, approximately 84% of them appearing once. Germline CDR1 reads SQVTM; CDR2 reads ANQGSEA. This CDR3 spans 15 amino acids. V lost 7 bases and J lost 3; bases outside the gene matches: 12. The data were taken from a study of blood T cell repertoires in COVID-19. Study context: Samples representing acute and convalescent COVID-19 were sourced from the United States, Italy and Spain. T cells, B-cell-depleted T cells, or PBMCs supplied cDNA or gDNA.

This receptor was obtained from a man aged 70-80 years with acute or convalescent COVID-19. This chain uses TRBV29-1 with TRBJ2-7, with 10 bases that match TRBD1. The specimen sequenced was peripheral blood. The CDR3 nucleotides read TGCAGCGCCTCCCCTGGGACAGGGGCAGTCTACGAGCAGTACTTC. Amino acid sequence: CSASPGTGAVYEQYF.